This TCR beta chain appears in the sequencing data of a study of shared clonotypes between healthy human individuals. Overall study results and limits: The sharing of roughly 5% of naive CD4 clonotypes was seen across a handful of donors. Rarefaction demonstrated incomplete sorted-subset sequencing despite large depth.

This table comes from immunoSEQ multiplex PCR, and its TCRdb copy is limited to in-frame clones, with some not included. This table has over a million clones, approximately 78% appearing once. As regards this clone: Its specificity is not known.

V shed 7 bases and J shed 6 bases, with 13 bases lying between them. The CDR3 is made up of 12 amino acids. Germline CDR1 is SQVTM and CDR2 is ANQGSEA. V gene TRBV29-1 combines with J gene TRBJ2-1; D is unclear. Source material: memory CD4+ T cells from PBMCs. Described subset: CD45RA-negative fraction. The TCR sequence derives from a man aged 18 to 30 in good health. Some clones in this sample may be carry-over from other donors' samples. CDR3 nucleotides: TGCAGCGCCTTCAGGTACGGCAATGAGCAGTTCTTC. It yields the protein CSAFRYGNEQFF.